The 6 T cell receptor beta chains listed next were all sequenced from one sample in a study of T-cell reconstitution after alpha-beta-depleted transplantation in children. As it was prepared, the TCRbeta library received unique molecular identifiers. TCRdb itself ran the PCR reads through MiXCR, one entry per CDR3 protein. Counted here are approximately 200,000 distinct CDR3 sequences, just over 14% occurring once; the ten biggest clones make up approximately 13%. This material consisted of PBMCs from the stem cell graft donor, taken from the stem cell graft. Receptors originate from a human donor who donated a stem cell graft to a child with acute lymphoblastic leukemia.

This chain joins TRBV6-1 and TRBJ2-7; tentatively, D is TRBD2 (7 bases). Looked up from germline, CDR1 is MNHNS and CDR2 is SASEGT. Trimming removed 7 bases at V and 3 bases at J, with 19 bases between. The CDR3 totals 15 residues. In DNA, the CDR3 is TGTGCCAGCACCGATCGGGGGGCGCAAGTCTACGAGCAGTACTTC. This gives the protein CASTDRGAQVYEQYF.

The chain is built from TRBV30 and TRBJ2-7, with 11 bases aligning to TRBD1. Germline loops: CDR1 GTSNPN, CDR2 SVGIG (reference sequence). J was trimmed by 4 bases and V by 7 bases; bases with no gene match: 9. The CDR3 contains 14 residues. CDR3 protein: CASNPRDRGYEQYF. CDR3 coding DNA: TGTGCCTCGAATCCCCGGGACAGGGGGTACGAGCAGTACTTC.

This clonotype was seen repeatedly, ten times or more. The rearrangement links TRBV20-1 to TRBJ2-3, with TRBD2 matching over 8 bases. J gave up 0 bases and V 4 bases, and 6 bases lay outside the gene matches. This CDR3 is built from 15 residues. Per the germline V gene, CDR1 is DFQATT and CDR2 is SNEGSKA (reference sequence). The CDR3 spells CSAIPTSGSTDTQYF. DNA for the CDR3: TGCAGTGCTATCCCAACTAGCGGAAGCACAGATACGCAGTATTTT.

This clonotype was seen many times. The chain is built from TRBV6-5 and TRBJ2-7; no clear D gene. V dropped 0 bases and J dropped 2 bases, with 14 bases sitting between them. This CDR3 spans 16 amino acids. Germline V lookup: CDR1 MNHEY, CDR2 SVGAGI. CDR3 residues: CASSYSPPSEAYEQYF. In DNA, the CDR3 is TGTGCCAGCAGTTACTCCCCGCCCAGCGAAGCCTACGAGCAGTACTTC.

This clonotype showed up just a few times. The chain has TRBV5-6 and TRBJ1-2, with D possibly matching TRBD1 (6 bases). V lost 2 bases to trimming and J lost 3 bases, with 14 bases between them. The germline CDR1 and CDR2 sequences are SGHDT and YYEEEE. CDR3 length: 15 residues. The CDR3, as DNA: TGTGCCAGCAGCTTATGGGGGGCGCGGGACTATGGCTACACCTTC. Protein sequence: CASSLWGARDYGYTF.

In this sample, this clonotype turned up many times. V and J are TRBV29-1 and TRBJ2-1; 10 bases fit TRBD2. J gave up 9 bases and V 7 bases, and 6 bases lay outside the gene matches. Germline V gives CDR1 SQVTM, CDR2 ANQGSEA. The CDR3 has 12 residues. The CDR3: CSAGLAEGEQFF. CDR3 DNA: TGCAGCGCCGGACTAGCGGAGGGTGAGCAGTTCTTC.